The subject of this entry is one T cell receptor beta chain. These data belong to a study of metastatic and nonmetastatic thyroid tumors. Study at large: Where malignant and benign thyroid patients were concerned, repertoires were compared across blood and tumor or nodule tissue.

V was clipped by 4 bases and J by 2 bases; unmatched bases: 7. CDR3 length: 16 residues. The germline CDR1 and CDR2 sequences are SGHAT and FQDESV (reference sequence). All patients were treatment-naive before thyroid surgery. TCRdb re-called clones from the PCR reads using MiXCR. Of around 20,000 clones in the sample, less than 35% are singletons; the top ten hold 20% to 25%. The sequencing input was adjacent normal tissue. This receptor was taken from a female donor with papillary thyroid cancer or a benign thyroid nodule (not recorded which). Some clones in this sample may be carry-over from other donors' samples. This chain uses TRBV11-1 with TRBJ1-2; 10 nucleotides line up with TRBD1. The CDR3 protein is CASSSIPGQGNYGYTF. Here the CDR3 DNA reads TGTGCCAGCAGCTCAATCCCGGGACAGGGGAACTATGGCTACACCTTC.